The 4 T cell receptor beta chains reported below all come from one sample, sequenced in a study of shared clonotypes between healthy human individuals. Assay: immunoSEQ multiplex PCR; the TCRdb copy retains only in-frame clones and omits some. Of a few million clones detected, 90% to 95% appear once; the ten largest clones hold about 0.37%. Sequencing was carried out using naive CD4+ T cells from PBMCs. Subset meaning: CD45RA+ positively selected. The origin of the receptors is a man in his late teens or twenties in good health. Some clones in this sample may be carry-over from other donors' samples.

This clone is a singleton in its sample. The chain joins TRBV7-2 to TRBJ2-5, with no clear D. Germline-derived CDR1 and CDR2 are SGHTA and FQGNSA. The V end was cut by 3 bases, the J end by 2 bases, with 13 bases between. The CDR3 length is 15 residues. CDR3 region: CASSFDGTRQETQYF. In DNA form, the CDR3 reads TGTGCCAGCAGCTTTGACGGAACAAGACAAGAGACCCAGTACTTC.

This chain joins TRBV7-9 and TRBJ1-1, with D possibly being TRBD1 (5 bases). The length of the CDR3 is 16 residues. CDR1 SEHNR and CDR2 FQNEAQ come from the germline V gene (reference sequence). Deletions cut 4 bases from V and 0 bases from J, with 15 bases between. In DNA form, the CDR3 reads TGTGCCAGCAGCTCCCCGGGCGGGGCTATGAACACTGAAGCTTTCTTT. It encodes CASSSPGGAMNTEAFF. Looking up the rest from reference TRBV7-9 and TRBJ1-1 gives the full variable domain: DTGVSQNPRHKITKRGQNVTFRCDPISEHNRLYWYRQTLGQGPEFLTYFQNEAQLEKSRLLSDRFSAERPKGSFSTLEIQRTEQGDSAMYLCASSSPGGAMNTEAFFGQGTRLTVV.

The J gene is TRBJ2-3, the V gene TRBV6-5; D might be TRBD1 or TRBD2, each matching 5 bases. V was shortened by 2 bases and J by 4 bases, with 16 bases between the two germline ends. CDR1 and CDR2 from the germline V gene are MNHEY and SVGAGI. The CDR3 consists of 16 residues. DNA of the CDR3: TGTGCCAGCAGTTACACTCAACGGTCGGGGCCAGATACGCAGTATTTT. Translation: CASSYTQRSGPDTQYF.

The chain joins TRBV15 to TRBJ1-5, with a tentative D call TRBD1 (5 bases). Per germline, CDR1 LNHNV and CDR2 YYDKDF (reference sequence). The CDR3 has 14 residues. V lost 3 bases, J lost 0 bases, and 6 bases lay in between. This chain's CDR3 is CATSRGHSNQPQHF. CDR3 in DNA: TGTGCCACCAGCAGGGGGCATAGCAATCAGCCCCAGCATTTT.